The 13 T cell receptor beta chains presented below share a single source sample, sequenced in a study of cytomegalovirus exposure and HLA in healthy donors. The PCR made use of 60 Vbeta and 13 Jbeta primers. Here immunoSEQ multiplex PCR was the method, and the copy in TCRdb shows in-frame clones only, minus some. The data hold 100,000 to 150,000 clones, with 70% to 80% observed a single time. Sequenced material: PBMCs. Receptors were obtained from a middle-aged man in good health and CMV-seronegative.

The CDR3 reads CASSSLGPYQTNTEAFF. For the CDR3, the DNA is TGTGCCAGCAGCAGCTTAGGTCCTTACCAGACTAACACTGAAGCTTTCTTT. The chain combines TRBV11-2 with TRBJ1-1; D is undetermined. The V end was cut by 5 bases, the J end by 2 bases, with 21 bases between. Germline loops: CDR1 SGHAT, CDR2 FQNNGV. The CDR3 extends over 17 amino acids. The full variable domain, with the rest looked up from reference TRBV11-2 and TRBJ1-1, is EAGVAQSPRYKIIEKRQSVAFWCNPISGHATLYWYQQILGQGPKLLIQFQNNGVVDDSQLPKDRFSAERLKGVDSTLKIQPAKLEDSAVYLCASSSLGPYQTNTEAFFGQGTRLTVV.

The chain carries TRBV6-4 and TRBJ1-1; D ambiguous. The ends were cut back, 4 bases at V and 1 base at J, with 7 bases in the middle. Per germline, CDR1 MRHNA and CDR2 SNTAGT. This CDR3 region has 13 residues. This CDR3 is CASSVEGNTEAFF. The CDR3 coding sequence is TGTGCCAGCAGTGTGGAGGGGAACACTGAAGCTTTCTTT.

V is TRBV19 and J is TRBJ1-1, with D maybe TRBD1 (5 bases). Germline lookup yields CDR1 LNHDA and CDR2 SQIVND (reference sequence). There are 14 residues in the CDR3. With 3 bases removed from V and 1 base from J, the gap between germline ends came to 9 bases. The CDR3 loop reads CASSIREGNTEAFF. The DNA of the CDR3 is TGTGCCAGTAGTATCAGGGAGGGGAACACTGAAGCTTTCTTT.

This clone was observed a single time. V and J are TRBV11-2 and TRBJ2-7, with a possible D match to TRBD2 (6 bases). V gave up 0 bases and J gave up 0 bases, with 15 bases separating them. Germline V gene lookup returns CDR1 SGHAT and CDR2 FQNNGV. The CDR3 length is 17 residues. The CDR3 DNA sequence: TGTGCCAGCAGCTTAGATCTAGGGACTCCCTACTCCTACGAGCAGTACTTC. It codes for CASSLDLGTPYSYEQYF.

The chain links TRBV11-3 to TRBJ2-6; D remains unclear. Germline CDR1 SGHNT, CDR2 YENEEA. The CDR3 runs to 16 residues. V gave up 5 bases and J gave up 2 bases, with 13 bases separating them. The CDR3 here is CASSASSGTGANVLTF. CDR3 DNA sequence: TGTGCCAGCAGCGCTTCCTCAGGCACTGGGGCCAACGTCCTGACTTTC.

The chain is built from TRBV2 and TRBJ1-4; a possible D gene is TRBD1 (5 bases). The CDR3 consists of 15 residues. CDR1 and CDR2 from the germline V gene are SNHLY and FYNNEI. Trimming removed 1 base at V and 0 bases at J, with 6 bases between. CDR3 DNA: TGTGCCAGCAGTGAAGGACAGACAACTAATGAAAAACTGTTTTTT. Residues: CASSEGQTTNEKLFF.

With regard to this clone: At one boundary the junction diverges from the germline segment, which might be a read error. This chain joins TRBV25-1 and TRBJ2-4, with 7 bases that match TRBD1. CDR3 size: 12 residues. Germline values: CDR1 MGHDK, CDR2 SYGVNS. CDR3 sequence reads: CASSGHATGVDF. The CDR3 bases are TGTGCCAGCAGTGGACACGCCACAGGGGTCGACTTC.

V gene TRBV15 combines with J gene TRBJ1-5, with D hard to call. Germline V gene lookup returns CDR1 LNHNV and CDR2 YYDKDF (reference sequence). The CDR3 runs to 13 residues. The germline V and J ends were trimmed by 2 bases and 5 bases, with 7 bases remaining between them. As DNA, the CDR3 is TGTGCCACCAGCAGACGCGGAGATCAGCCCCAGCATTTT. This encodes CATSRRGDQPQHF. Supplemented by reference TRBV15 and TRBJ1-5, the full variable domain reads DAMVIQNPRYQVTQFGKPVTLSCSQTLNHNVMYWYQQKSSQAPKLLFHYYDKDFNNEADTPDNFQSRRPNTSFCFLDIRSPGLGDTAMYLCATSRRGDQPQHFGDGTRLSIL.

This chain joins TRBV6-1 and TRBJ2-7; D perhaps matches TRBD1 (6 bases). V dropped 6 bases and J dropped 4 bases, with 10 bases sitting between them. CDR1 is MNHNS and CDR2 is SASEGT in the germline V gene. The CDR3 runs to 12 residues. For the CDR3, the DNA is TGTGCCAGCAGCGCCAGGGGTTACGAGCAGTACTTC. Its protein is CASSARGYEQYF.

The rearrangement joins TRBV7-2 to TRBJ2-2; 10 bases line up with TRBD2. J was trimmed by 6 bases and V by 5 bases; bases with no gene match: 9. This CDR3 has 16 residues. Germline V lookup: CDR1 SGHTA, CDR2 FQGNSA. CDR3 nucleotide sequence: TGTGCCAGCAGCGAGACATTACTAGCGGGGTCCGGGGAGCTGTTTTTT. Its protein is CASSETLLAGSGELFF.

The chain recombines TRBV5-1 with TRBJ2-5, with D possibly TRBD1 on 5 matching bases. Trimming shortened V by 1 base and J by 5 bases, and 12 bases separated the two germline ends. Germline assignment: CDR1 SGHRS and CDR2 YFSETQ. The CDR3 has 14 amino acids. In DNA form, the CDR3 reads TGCGCCAGCAGCTTGTCATTGGGGCCGGAGACCCAGTACTTC. It encodes CASSLSLGPETQYF. Full variable domain (outside the CDR3, taken from reference TRBV5-1 and TRBJ2-5): KAGVTQTPRYLIKTRGQQVTLSCSPISGHRSVSWYQQTPGQGLQFLFEYFSETQRNKGNFPGRFSGRQFSNSRSEMNVSTLELGDSALYLCASSLSLGPETQYFGPGTRLLVL.

V gene TRBV6-5 combines with J gene TRBJ2-2; no firm D call. V lost 3 bases and J lost 5, with 4 bases in between. This CDR3 spans 12 amino acids. Germline CDR1 reads MNHEY; CDR2 reads SVGAGI. CDR3 sequence (DNA): TGTGCCAGCAGTTATATTACCGGGGAGCTGTTTTTT. Translated, it gives CASSYITGELFF.

This clone was counted a few times. V gene TRBV11-1 combines with J gene TRBJ2-4; 9 positions match TRBD1. Germline lookup yields CDR1 SGHAT and CDR2 FQDESV (reference sequence). Trimming at V came to 5 bases and at J to 6 bases, leaving 5 bases not matched to a gene. The CDR3 runs 14 residues. CDR3 sequence: CASSHRGLGNIQYF. Here the CDR3 DNA reads TGTGCCAGCAGCCACAGGGGGCTTGGAAACATTCAGTACTTC. Together with reference TRBV11-1 and TRBJ2-4, the CDR3 gives the full variable domain: EAEVAQSPRYKITEKSQAVAFWCDPISGHATLYWYRQILGQGPELLVQFQDESVVDDSQLPKDRFSAERLKGVDSTLKIQPAELGDSAMYLCASSHRGLGNIQYFGAGTRLSVL.